The present T cell receptor (beta chain) was sequenced within a study of T cells in Graves' hyperthyroidism and ophthalmopathy. The sample holds a few counts of this clonotype. The CDR3 totals 13 residues. CDR1 SGHTA and CDR2 FQGNSA come from the germline V gene. With 5 bases removed from V and 4 bases from J, the gap between germline ends came to 10 bases. Amplified TCR beta CDR3 regions came from RNA transcripts. The primer set for the first-round RT-PCR of the TCR CDR3 was HTBI. Using its own MiXCR run on the multiplex PCR reads, TCRdb lists one record per CDR3 protein. This table holds over 700,000 distinct CDR3 sequences, over 15% found once. Uncontrolled infection, other autoimmune disease, pregnancy and lactation each barred patients from inclusion. Approximately 10 ml of fresh peripheral blood supplied the PBMCs.

This receptor was obtained from a woman aged 45-59 years with Graves' hyperthyroidism that later progressed to Graves' ophthalmopathy. V usage is TRBV7-2 and J usage is TRBJ2-3; the D is unclear. What was sequenced was blood. The CDR3 loop is CASSPLWADTQYF. DNA for the CDR3: TGTGCCAGCAGCCCCCTTTGGGCAGATACGCAGTATTTT.